The sequence of this T cell receptor beta chain was determined in a study of T cells in Graves' hyperthyroidism and ophthalmopathy. Germline lookup yields CDR1 MDHEN and CDR2 SYDVKM. This CDR3 has 16 residues. V lost 2 bases, J lost 5 bases, and 4 bases stayed unmatched. The TCR beta CDR3 regions underwent amplification using RNA transcripts as the source. First-round RT-PCR with HTBI primers amplified the TCR CDR3 region. TCRdb re-called the multiplex PCR reads through MiXCR, storing one row per CDR3 protein. The sample contains a few hundred thousand distinct CDR3 sequences, around 21% of which appear only once. Regarding the study as a whole: Blood samples included most of the expanded thyroid clonotypes exceeding 0.001. A model of 13 V-J features distinguished ophthalmopathy from stable hyperthyroidism.

For this clonotype: Its antigen is not identified.

The rearrangement joins TRBV28 to TRBJ1-6; 9 positions match TRBD1. Material: blood. The source is a young man with Graves' hyperthyroidism. The DNA for the CDR3 is TGTGCCAGCAGTTTAACAGGGGGCTTGGATAATTCACCCCTCCACTTT. Its translation is CASSLTGGLDNSPLHF.